This entry concerns a single T cell receptor beta chain. Its antigen is as yet unknown. The sample belongs to a study of T cell repertoires in cytomegalovirus infection. Study-wide background: The authors relied on CMV epitopes, both recently identified HLA-C-restricted and well-studied HLA-B-restricted. Indications of both CMV infection and matching HLA type were provided by public TCR beta signatures. Findings of the study overall: What dominated the ex vivo response were HLA-C-restricted CMV-specific TCR beta clonotypes. Summed public TCR beta family frequency identified CMV carriers bearing the relevant HLA.

The germline CDR1 and CDR2 sequences are SEHNR and FQNEAQ (reference sequence). The CDR3 runs to 12 residues. The V gene lost 5 bases and the J gene lost 4 bases, with 8 bases spanning the gap. MiXCR was run by TCRdb on the reads, yielding one entry per CDR3 protein. The sample holds 830,000 or so distinct CDR3 sequences, around a third seen once. This material consisted of cultured CD8+ T cells from PBMCs, taken from culture after CMV antigen stimulation. This sequence joins TRBV7-9 and TRBJ1-2, with D uncertain. The sequence was collected from a human donor in good health (CMV status not recorded). Some clones in this sample may be carry-over from other donors' samples. The CDR3 here is CASSPRTYGYTF. The CDR3 region has the DNA TGTGCCAGCAGCCCGAGGACCTATGGCTACACCTTC. The full variable domain, in which reference TRBV7-9 and TRBJ1-2 provide the parts outside the CDR3, is DTGVSQNPRHKITKRGQNVTFRCDPISEHNRLYWYRQTLGQGPEFLTYFQNEAQLEKSRLLSDRFSAERPKGSFSTLEIQRTEQGDSAMYLCASSPRTYGYTFGSGTRLTVV.